This TCR beta chain was found in a study of blood T cell repertoires in COVID-19. This CDR3 region has 13 residues. Germline V gene sequence: CDR1 KGHSH, CDR2 LQKENI. Trimming removed 5 bases from V and 6 bases from J, with 14 bases in between. The repertoire was sequenced with immunoSEQ multiplex PCR; TCRdb's copy has only in-frame clones and lacks some. This sample has approximately 310,000 clones, with about 89% found just once. The clonotype comes from a man aged 55-75 years who had recovered from COVID-19. V gene TRBV18 combines with J gene TRBJ2-7, with a tentative D call TRBD1 (6 bases). The sequencing sample was made of PBMCs or T cells enriched from blood (not recorded which). Here the CDR3 reads CASSTSGQIEQYF. CDR3 coding DNA: TGTGCCAGCTCAACAAGCGGACAGATCGAGCAGTACTTC.